The 23 T cell receptor beta chains given below trace back to one sample, sequenced in a study of cytomegalovirus exposure and HLA in healthy donors. Both 60 Vbeta primers and 13 Jbeta primers went into the PCR. Libraries were prepared by immunoSEQ multiplex PCR; TCRdb keeps only in-frame clonotypes and omits some of them. The sample lists about 140,000 clones; around 80% were seen once. Sequencing used PBMCs. These receptor sequences come from a man between 18 and 29 years old in good health and CMV-seropositive.

V is TRBV7-2 and J is TRBJ2-3; D remains ambiguous. This CDR3 spans 10 amino acids. Trimming took off 8 bases at V and 6 bases at J, with 6 bases between the two ends. Germline V gene data show CDR1 as SGHTA and CDR2 as FQGNSA. The CDR3 DNA sequence: TGTGCCAGCGGCAGGGATACGCAGTATTTT. Residues: CASGRDTQYF.

This chain joins TRBV25-1 and TRBJ2-5, with 7 bases that match TRBD1. The germline CDR1 and CDR2 sequences are MGHDK and SYGVNS. The CDR3 has 15 amino acids. The V gene end was trimmed by 2 bases and the J gene end by 5 bases; junction bases not matched to a gene: 8. CDR3 sequence (DNA): TGTGCCAGCAGTGAAGCGTTTACAGGGGATGAGACCCAGTACTTC. Amino acid sequence: CASSEAFTGDETQYF.

This chain links TRBV9 with TRBJ1-1; D perhaps matches TRBD1 (5 bases). This CDR3 contains 15 residues. CDR1 is SGDLS, CDR2 YYNGEE, per germline. Deletions cut 2 bases from V and 5 bases from J, with 16 bases between. In nucleotides, the CDR3 is TGTGCCAGCAGCGTGTACCGGGACTCCGCAACTGAAGCTTTCTTT. This codes for CASSVYRDSATEAFF.

A single count supports this clone. V is TRBV5-1 and J is TRBJ2-7; possible D gene TRBD1, 6 bases. The V end was cut by 4 bases, the J end by 6 bases, with 8 bases between. CDR1 and CDR2 from the germline V gene are SGHRS and YFSETQ. The CDR3 spans 11 residues. CDR3 DNA: TGCGCCAGCAGCGGACAGCGCGAGCAGTACTTC. Translating gives CASSGQREQYF.

The chain has TRBV19 and TRBJ2-2, with D possibly TRBD2 on 6 matching bases. Germline values: CDR1 LNHDA, CDR2 SQIVND (reference sequence). The V gene lost 7 bases and the J gene lost 2 bases, with 14 bases spanning the gap. There are 15 residues in the CDR3. The CDR3 nucleotides read TGTGCCAGTACCCGAGGGACTTACAACACCGGGGAGCTGTTTTTT. Protein: CASTRGTYNTGELFF.

J is TRBJ1-5 and V is TRBV9, with a tentative D call TRBD1 (5 bases). The CDR3 runs 15 residues. Trimming took 4 bases from V and 7 from J, leaving 18 bases between them. Germline V gives CDR1 SGDLS, CDR2 YYNGEE. CDR3 coding DNA: TGTGCCAGCAGCCCTTCTTGGGCGGGGACCCAGCCCCAGCATTTT. Its protein product is CASSPSWAGTQPQHF.

V gene TRBV28 combines with J gene TRBJ2-7; 11 nucleotides align to TRBD2. The CDR3 runs 16 residues. V shed 6 bases and J 2 bases; nucleotides not matched to a gene: 9. Germline V gene lookup returns CDR1 MDHEN and CDR2 SYDVKM. The DNA for the CDR3 is TGTGCCAGCAGCCGTCCCGGGACTAGCGGCACCTACGAGCAGTACTTC. As protein: CASSRPGTSGTYEQYF.

This clone was seen just once. The V and J genes are TRBV7-9 and TRBJ1-3, with TRBD1 identical over 9 bases. With V trimmed by 4 bases and J by 2 bases, 3 bases remained unmatched. The CDR3 is made up of 15 amino acids. Germline CDR1 and CDR2: SEHNR and FQNEAQ (reference sequence). The CDR3 DNA follows: TGTGCCAGCAGCTCACGGACAGGGGCTGGAAACACCATATATTTT. It encodes CASSSRTGAGNTIYF.

This clone was counted between two and nine times. This rearrangement joins TRBV6-6 to TRBJ1-5; no definite D call. V was pared by 0 bases and J by 1 base, with 7 bases between. In germline, CDR1 is MNHNY, CDR2 SVGAGI (reference sequence). The length of the CDR3 is 15 residues. The CDR3 protein is CASSYSSGSNQPQHF. For the CDR3, the DNA is TGTGCCAGCAGTTACTCAAGCGGGAGCAATCAGCCCCAGCATTTT.

V and J are TRBV6-1 and TRBJ2-2; weak D call: TRBD1 (6 bases). CDR3 length equals 14 residues. Trimming removed 7 bases from V and 2 bases from J, with 11 bases in between. Germline CDR1 MNHNS, CDR2 SASEGT. The CDR3 bases are TGTGCCAGCACCCTGGGGACAAACACCGGGGAGCTGTTTTTT. It codes for CASTLGTNTGELFF.

This chain joins TRBV19 and TRBJ2-7, with 8 bases that match TRBD2. This CDR3 is built from 14 residues. V shed 5 bases, J shed 0 bases, and the junction held 3 bases outside the gene matches. Germline V gene sequence: CDR1 LNHDA, CDR2 SQIVND (reference sequence). The CDR3 DNA is TGTGCCAGTAGTTCCAGCGGGAGCTCCTACGAGCAGTACTTC. Its translation: CASSSSGSSYEQYF.

V and J are TRBV4-1 and TRBJ1-2; D perhaps matches TRBD1 (6 bases). In germline, CDR1 is MGHRA, CDR2 YSYEKL. CDR3 length equals 14 residues. The ends were cut back, 1 base at V and 9 bases at J, with 15 bases in the middle. The CDR3 DNA reads as TGCGCCAGCAGCCAAGCCCAAGGGGGTGATCGCTACACCTTC. Amino acids: CASSQAQGGDRYTF.

The V and J genes are TRBV5-1 and TRBJ1-1; 10 bases map to TRBD1. The CDR3 is 14 residues long. Per germline, CDR1 SGHRS and CDR2 YFSETQ. With 4 bases clipped from V and 7 bases from J, the junction kept 7 bases outside the gene matches. The CDR3 sequence is CASSTTGTGVEAFF. The CDR3 nucleotides read TGCGCCAGCAGCACCACCGGGACAGGGGTTGAAGCTTTCTTT.

V and J are TRBV5-1 and TRBJ2-1; D gene uncertain. Germline V gives CDR1 SGHRS, CDR2 YFSETQ. The V end was cut by 0 bases, the J end by 7 bases, with 11 bases between. The CDR3 totals 14 residues. The CDR3 is CASSLDASINEQFF. The DNA for the CDR3 is TGCGCCAGCAGCTTGGATGCGTCGATAAATGAGCAGTTCTTC. The whole variable domain, filled in from reference TRBV5-1 and TRBJ2-1, reads KAGVTQTPRYLIKTRGQQVTLSCSPISGHRSVSWYQQTPGQGLQFLFEYFSETQRNKGNFPGRFSGRQFSNSRSEMNVSTLELGDSALYLCASSLDASINEQFFGPGTRLTVL.

This clone occurred once. V is TRBV9 and J is TRBJ1-2; maybe TRBD1 (5 bases). CDR1 is SGDLS, CDR2 YYNGEE, per germline. The germline V and J ends were trimmed by 0 bases and 7 bases, with 16 bases remaining between them. This CDR3 is built from 15 residues. As DNA, the CDR3 is TGTGCCAGCAGCGTAGACTCATCGGGACTTCCTGGCTACACCTTC. Translation gives CASSVDSSGLPGYTF.

The rearrangement uses TRBV19 and TRBJ1-5; D is unclear. CDR1 is LNHDA, CDR2 SQIVND, per germline (reference sequence). The CDR3 covers 13 residues. V was cut by 5 bases and J by 2 bases, with 7 bases left in between. For the CDR3, the DNA is TGTGCCAGTAGTGATCCGGGCAATCAGCCCCAGCATTTT. Its protein is CASSDPGNQPQHF.

The chain is built from TRBV4-2 and TRBJ2-5; a possible D gene is TRBD2 (6 bases). The V end was cut by 4 bases, the J end by 2 bases, with 14 bases between. Germline lookup yields CDR1 LGHNA and CDR2 YNFKEQ. The CDR3 totals 15 residues. CDR3 region: CASSLGGRLQETQYF. CDR3 in DNA: TGTGCCAGCAGCCTGGGAGGACGGCTACAAGAGACCCAGTACTTC.

The chain couples TRBV27 to TRBJ1-2, with 8 bases fitting TRBD1. CDR1 and CDR2 (germline): MNHEY, SMNVEV (reference sequence). The trim removed 3 bases at V and 6 bases at J, leaving 3 bases unmatched. The CDR3 runs to 13 residues. Written as DNA, the CDR3 is TGTGCCAGCAGTTTGGGACAGGACCATGGCTACACCTTC. This translates into CASSLGQDHGYTF.

Points on this clone: One end of the junction is discordant with germline, which a read error may explain. The chain employs TRBV7-9 and TRBJ2-7, with a possible D match to TRBD1 (5 bases). The CDR3 is 12 residues long. CDR1 and CDR2 (germline): SEHNR, FQNEAQ (reference sequence). In nucleotides, the CDR3 is TGTTCCAGCAGCCTAGACAGCACCGAGCAGTACTTC. Translated, it gives CSSSLDSTEQYF.

The chain uses TRBV19 and TRBJ1-2; tentatively, D is TRBD1 (6 bases). The CDR3 totals 13 residues. The V gene lost 5 bases and the J gene lost 7 bases, with 14 bases spanning the gap. Germline CDR1 and CDR2: LNHDA and SQIVND (reference sequence). CDR3 residues: CASSRQGRIGYTF. CDR3 in DNA: TGTGCCAGTAGTCGTCAGGGGAGAATTGGCTACACCTTC.

This chain links TRBV5-1 with TRBJ2-5, with no clear D. The J call is in doubt because the DNA end fits TRBJ2-7 better. CDR1 SGHRS and CDR2 YFSETQ come from the germline V gene. This CDR3 region has 11 residues. The CDR3 loop is CASGDSYEQYF. The CDR3 nucleotides are TGCGCCAGCGGGGACTCCTACGAGCAGTACTTC.

V and J are TRBV28 and TRBJ2-3, with TRBD2 matching 10 bases. V was pared by 6 bases and J by 1 base, with 4 bases of the junction left unmatched. The CDR3 length is 15 residues. From germline, CDR1 is MDHEN and CDR2 SYDVKM. The CDR3 coding sequence is TGTGCCAGCAGCCTTGGACTAGCGGGCACAGATACGCAGTATTTT. Translation: CASSLGLAGTDTQYF.

This chain joins TRBV4-2 and TRBJ2-7; 8 nucleotides agree with TRBD2. The J segment lost 4 bases and the V segment lost 0 bases, leaving 5 bases of the junction unmatched. The CDR3 loop spans 15 amino acids. Germline CDR1 is LGHNA and CDR2 is YNFKEQ. The CDR3 bases are TGTGCCAGCAGCCAAGAGAGCGGGAGAGGGTACGAGCAGTACTTC. It is translated as CASSQESGRGYEQYF.